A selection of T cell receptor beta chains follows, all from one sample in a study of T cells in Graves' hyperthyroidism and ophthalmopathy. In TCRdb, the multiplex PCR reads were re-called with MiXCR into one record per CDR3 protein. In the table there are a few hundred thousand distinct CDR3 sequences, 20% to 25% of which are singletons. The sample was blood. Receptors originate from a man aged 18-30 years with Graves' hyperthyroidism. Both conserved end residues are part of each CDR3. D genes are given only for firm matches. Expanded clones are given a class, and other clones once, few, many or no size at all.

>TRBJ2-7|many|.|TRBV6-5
CASSYSRGGTGRYEQYF
TGTGCCAGCAGTTACTCGCGGGGGGGGACAGGGCGATACGAGCAGTACTTC
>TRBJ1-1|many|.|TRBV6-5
CASSYLGRSNTEAFF
TGTGCCAGCAGTTACCTGGGCAGGTCGAACACTGAAGCTTTCTTT
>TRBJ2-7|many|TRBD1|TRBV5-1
CASSLVGGQNYEQYF
TGCGCCAGCAGCTTGGTTGGGGGACAGAACTACGAGCAGTACTTC
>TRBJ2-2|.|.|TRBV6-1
CASSLRGRGHDTGELFF
TGTGCCAGCAGTCTCCGGGGGAGGGGGCACGACACCGGGGAGCTGTTTTTT
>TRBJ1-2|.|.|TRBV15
CATSRDYIGGYTF
TGTGCCACCAGCAGAGATTATATTGGAGGATACACCTTC
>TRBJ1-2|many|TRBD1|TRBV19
CASGTGYYGYTF
TGTGCCAGTGGGACAGGATACTATGGCTACACCTTC
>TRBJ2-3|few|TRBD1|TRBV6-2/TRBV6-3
CASRDRRTDTQYF
TGTGCCAGCCGGGACAGACGCACAGATACGCAGTATTTT
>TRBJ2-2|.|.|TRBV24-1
CATSDLGPELFF
TGTGCCACCAGTGATTTAGGCCCCGAGCTGTTTTTT
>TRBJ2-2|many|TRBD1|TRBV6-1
CASSKRTGMTGELFF
TGTGCCAGCAGTAAACGGACAGGGATGACCGGGGAGCTGTTTTTT
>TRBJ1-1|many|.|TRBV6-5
CASSYNEGGTEAFF
TGTGCCAGCAGTTATAATGAGGGTGGAACTGAAGCTTTCTTT
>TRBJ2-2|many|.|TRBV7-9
CASSFDSVTGELFF
TGTGCCAGCAGCTTTGACAGCGTCACCGGGGAGCTGTTTTTT
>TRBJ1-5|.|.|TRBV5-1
CASSRGPQEGQPQHF
TGCGCCAGCAGCCGTGGGCCACAGGAGGGTCAGCCCCAGCATTTT
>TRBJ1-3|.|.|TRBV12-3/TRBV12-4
CASKNSGPISGNTIYF
TGTGCCAGCAAGAACTCGGGACCCATCTCTGGAAACACCATATATTTT
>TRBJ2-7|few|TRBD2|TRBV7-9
CASSSSREAREQYF
TGTGCCAGCAGCTCAAGTCGGGAGGCTAGGGAGCAGTACTTC
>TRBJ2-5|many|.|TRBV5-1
CASSLANGQETQYF
TGCGCCAGCAGCTTGGCCAATGGACAAGAGACCCAGTACTTC
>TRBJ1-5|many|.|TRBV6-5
CASSSVTGTGQPQHF
TGTGCCAGCAGTTCTGTAACAGGGACGGGGCAGCCCCAGCATTTT
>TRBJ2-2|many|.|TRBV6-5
CASKRGTGELFF
TGTGCCAGCAAAAGAGGCACCGGGGAGCTGTTTTTT
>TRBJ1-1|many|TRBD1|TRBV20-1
CSARGGTGNMNTEAFF
TGCAGTGCTAGAGGGGGGACAGGGAACATGAACACTGAAGCTTTCTTT
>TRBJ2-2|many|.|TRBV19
CASSAPGTANTGELFF
TGTGCCAGTAGTGCCCCCGGGACCGCGAACACCGGGGAGCTGTTTTTT
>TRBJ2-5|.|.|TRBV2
CASSPWDGGVEDETQYF
TGTGCCAGCAGTCCCTGGGACGGAGGGGTAGAGGACGAGACCCAGTACTTC
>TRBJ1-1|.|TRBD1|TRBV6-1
CASSTGQENTEAFF
TGTGCCAGCAGTACGGGACAGGAGAACACTGAAGCTTTCTTT
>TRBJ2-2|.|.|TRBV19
CASSILAAGELFF
TGTGCCAGTAGTATTCTAGCCGCCGGGGAGCTGTTTTTT